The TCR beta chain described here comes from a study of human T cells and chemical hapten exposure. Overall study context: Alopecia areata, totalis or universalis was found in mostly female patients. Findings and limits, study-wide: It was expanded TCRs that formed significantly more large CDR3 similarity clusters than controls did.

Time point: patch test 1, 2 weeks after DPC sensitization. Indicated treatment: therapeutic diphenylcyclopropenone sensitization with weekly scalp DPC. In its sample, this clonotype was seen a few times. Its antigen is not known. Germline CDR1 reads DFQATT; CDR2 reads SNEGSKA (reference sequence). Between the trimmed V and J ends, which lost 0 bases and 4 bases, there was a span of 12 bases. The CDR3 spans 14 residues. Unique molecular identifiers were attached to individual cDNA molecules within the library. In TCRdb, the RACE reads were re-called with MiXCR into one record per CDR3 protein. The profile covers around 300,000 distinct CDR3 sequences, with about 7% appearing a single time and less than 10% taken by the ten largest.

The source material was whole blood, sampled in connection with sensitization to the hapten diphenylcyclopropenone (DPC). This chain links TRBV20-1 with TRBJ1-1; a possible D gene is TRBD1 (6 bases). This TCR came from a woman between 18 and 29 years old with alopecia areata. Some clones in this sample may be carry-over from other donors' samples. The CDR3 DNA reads TGCAGTGCTAGAGAAGGGCAGGGGAGCACTGAAGCTTTCTTT. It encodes CSAREGQGSTEAFF.